The 9 T cell receptor beta chains presented below share a single source sample, sequenced in a study of OX40 agonist ivuxolimab in advanced cancers. TCRdb's table, derived via immunoSEQ multiplex PCR, lists solely in-frame clones and lacks some. The sample holds tens of thousands of clones, roughly nine tenths seen once. Material: CD4+ or CD8+ T cells sorted from blood, obtained in a trial of the OX40 agonist ivuxolimab. All receptors derive from an adult with an advanced solid tumor such as melanoma, head and neck, liver or kidney cancer.

This clone has only a few counts. The chain employs TRBV27 and TRBJ2-7, with D tentatively TRBD1 (6 bases). The germline CDR1 and CDR2 sequences are MNHEY and SMNVEV (reference sequence). V was pared by 5 bases and J by 2 bases, with 10 bases between. CDR3 length equals 13 residues. The CDR3, as DNA: TGTGCCAGCAGTGTAGCAGGGGCCTACGAGCAGTACTTC. Protein product: CASSVAGAYEQYF.

The chain recombines TRBV12-5 with TRBJ1-3; D possibly corresponds to TRBD1 (5 bases). The CDR3 totals 18 residues. Germline CDR1 and CDR2: LGHNT and FRNRAP. Trimming pared 0 bases from V and 0 bases from J, leaving 15 bases between. CDR3 DNA sequence: TGTGCTAGTGGTTTGGTCCGTGCAGGGTTGGTCTCTGGAAACACCATATATTTT. This translates into CASGLVRAGLVSGNTIYF.

The chain couples TRBV6-1 to TRBJ2-3; tentative D call: TRBD2 (5 bases). Germline V gene sequence: CDR1 MNHNS, CDR2 SASEGT. Trimming pared 1 base from V and 6 bases from J, leaving 8 bases between. This CDR3 region has 13 residues. The CDR3 sequence is CASSEGRTDTQYF. Written as DNA, the CDR3 is TGTGCCAGCAGTGAAGGCCGGACTGATACGCAGTATTTT.

This chain connects TRBV23-1 to TRBJ2-5; TRBD1 matches at 8 bases. TRBV23-1 qualifies as an ORF whose function is uncertain. This CDR3 has 17 residues. V gave up 3 bases and J gave up 5 bases; unmatched junction bases: 14. This CDR3 is CASSHATGDERIETQYF. CDR3 DNA: TGCGCCAGCAGTCACGCGACAGGGGATGAGAGGATCGAGACCCAGTACTTC.

As DNA, the CDR3 is TGTGCCAGTAGTATAACGGAATGGGGTTACGAAAACACTGAAGCTTTCTTT. Its protein product is CASSITEWGYENTEAFF. The chain couples TRBV19 to TRBJ1-1; D is uncertain. V was clipped by 2 bases and J by 2 bases, with 18 bases between them. CDR1 and CDR2 (germline): LNHDA, SQIVND (reference sequence). The CDR3 extends over 17 amino acids.

The chain uses TRBV18 and TRBJ2-2; D uncertain. V was cut by 3 bases and J by 0 bases, with 8 bases left in between. The CDR3 is made up of 15 amino acids. Germline V lookup: CDR1 KGHSH, CDR2 LQKENI. The CDR3 coding sequence is TGTGCCAGCTCACCGTTGCGGCCGAACACCGGGGAGCTGTTTTTT. Translation: CASSPLRPNTGELFF.

The V call is TRBV6-1, the J call TRBJ2-5, with D perhaps TRBD1 (6 bases). The CDR3 loop spans 17 amino acids. The germline V gene encodes CDR1 MNHNS and CDR2 SASEGT. V was shortened by 4 bases and J by 2 bases, with 20 bases between the two germline ends. In DNA, the CDR3 is TGTGCCAGCAGTGCCCCTACGGAGAGGGACATTCAAGAGACCCAGTACTTC. Protein: CASSAPTERDIQETQYF.

With regard to this clone: In the same sample, other DNA sequences code for this CDR3. This chain joins TRBV14 and TRBJ2-6, with D possibly matching TRBD1 (5 bases). The CDR3 has 14 residues. Trimming removed 8 bases at V and 1 base at J, with 9 bases between. Germline lookup yields CDR1 SGHDN and CDR2 FVKESK. For the CDR3, the DNA is TGTGCCAGCGGAAAGGGGTCTGGGGCCAACGTCCTGACTTTC. Translating it yields CASGKGSGANVLTF.

As to this clone: At one end, the junction sequence differs from germline, possibly due to a read error. The sample contains more than one DNA sequence encoding this CDR3. This chain joins TRBV19 and TRBJ1-5; D may be TRBD1 (5 bases). This CDR3 region has 13 residues. CDR1 and CDR2 from the germline V gene are LNHDA and SQIVND (reference sequence). This chain's CDR3 is CASSTERGEPQHF. The CDR3 coding sequence is TGTGCCAGTAGCACAGAAAGGGGAGAGCCCCAGCACTTT.